This entry lists 6 T cell receptor beta chains sequenced from one sample in a study of T cell responses to AZD1222 COVID-19 vaccine. Sequenced by immunoSEQ multiplex PCR; TCRdb stores in-frame clones only, minus some. Seen here are fewer than 150,000 clones, roughly nine tenths observed once, and the top ten hold over 9%. This specimen consisted of peripheral blood, obtained 28 days after the second AZD1222 dose. The receptors were sampled from an adult who received the AZD1222 COVID-19 vaccine.

This chain uses TRBV4-2 with TRBJ2-6; D gene unclear. The CDR3 has 15 residues. Germline CDR1 and CDR2: LGHNA and YNFKEQ. V gave up 0 bases and J gave up 4 bases, with 7 bases separating them. CDR3 in amino acids: CASSQDRRGANVLTF. The CDR3 region has the DNA TGTGCCAGCAGCCAAGATCGACGGGGGGCCAACGTCCTGACTTTC.

The chain carries TRBV19 and TRBJ1-1, with D maybe TRBD1 (6 bases). This CDR3 contains 16 residues. CDR1 and CDR2 from the germline V gene are LNHDA and SQIVND (reference sequence). The ends were cut back, 3 bases at V and 3 bases at J, with 17 bases in the middle. The CDR3 coding sequence is TGTGCCAGTAGTATTTCAGGGGCACGGAGTGACACTGAAGCTTTCTTT. Its translation: CASSISGARSDTEAFF.

This chain connects TRBV15 to TRBJ1-2; D might be TRBD1 (5 bases). Germline loops: CDR1 LNHNV, CDR2 YYDKDF (reference sequence). The CDR3 contains 13 residues. The germline V and J ends were trimmed by 0 bases and 8 bases, with 10 bases remaining between them. The CDR3 nucleotides read TGTGCCACCAGCAGAGATCAAAGGGGAGGCTACACCTTC. This sequence encodes CATSRDQRGGYTF.

This chain links TRBV7-3 with TRBJ2-2; the D is unclear. The germline V gene encodes CDR1 SGHTA and CDR2 FQGTGA. Trimming took 6 bases from V and 3 from J, leaving 8 bases between them. This CDR3 comprises 13 residues. CDR3 region: CASRVMDTGELFF. CDR3 nucleotides: TGTGCCAGCAGGGTAATGGACACCGGGGAGCTGTTTTTT.

The chain links TRBV12-3 or TRBV12-4 to TRBJ2-7; possibly TRBD1 for D (5 bases). This CDR3 contains 11 residues. Between the trimmed V and J ends, which lost 8 bases and 4 bases, there was a span of 9 bases. DNA of the CDR3: TGTGCCAGCGGGGCTGGGTACGAGCAGTACTTC. The encoded protein is CASGAGYEQYF.

The J gene is TRBJ2-2, the V gene TRBV7-8; D is possibly TRBD2 (6 bases). V lost 5 bases to trimming and J lost 0 bases, with 19 bases between them. Germline CDR1 and CDR2: SGHVS and FQNEAQ. This CDR3 has 18 amino acids. The CDR3 region has the DNA TGTGCCAGCAGCAGTAGCACGGCTTCGGGGGCGAACACCGGGGAGCTGTTTTTT. It codes for CASSSSTASGANTGELFF.